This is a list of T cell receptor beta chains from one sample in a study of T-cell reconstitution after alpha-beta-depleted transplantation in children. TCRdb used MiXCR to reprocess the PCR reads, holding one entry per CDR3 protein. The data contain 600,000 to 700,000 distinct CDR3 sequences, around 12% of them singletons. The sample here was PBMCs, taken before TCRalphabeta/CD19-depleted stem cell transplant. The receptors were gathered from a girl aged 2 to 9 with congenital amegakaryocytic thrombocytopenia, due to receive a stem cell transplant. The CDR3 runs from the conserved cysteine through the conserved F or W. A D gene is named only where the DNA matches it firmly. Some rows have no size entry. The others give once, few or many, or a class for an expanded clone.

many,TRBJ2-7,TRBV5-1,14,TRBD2,TGCGCCAGCAGCCAGGGACTAATTACCTACGAGCAGTACTTC,CASSQGLITYEQYF
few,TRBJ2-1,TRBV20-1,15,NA,TGCAGTGCTAGTTACATGGGGGGCCGATACAATGAGCAGTTCTTC,CSASYMGGRYNEQFF
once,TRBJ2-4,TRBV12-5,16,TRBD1,TGTGCTAGTGGTTTGCTGGGACAGGGGGTTGTCAACATTCAGTACTTC,CASGLLGQGVVNIQYF
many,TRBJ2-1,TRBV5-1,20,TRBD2,TGCGCCAGCACCTTCCTCGGGACTAGCGGGAGCCCAAGCTCCTACAATGAGCAGTTCTTC,CASTFLGTSGSPSSYNEQFF
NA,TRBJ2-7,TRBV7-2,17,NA,TGTGCCAGCACCCTCGAGTCTAGCGATGAAAATTCCTACGAGCAGTACTTC,CASTLESSDENSYEQYF
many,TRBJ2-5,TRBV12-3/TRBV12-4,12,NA,TGTGCCAGCAGTTGGGCCGATAAGACCCAGTACTTC,CASSWADKTQYF
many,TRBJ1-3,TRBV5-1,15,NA,TGCGCCAGCAGCTTTACAGGGATCCCTGGAAACACCATATATTTT,CASSFTGIPGNTIYF
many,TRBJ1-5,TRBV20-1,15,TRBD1,TGCAGTGCCATCCGGGACAGTCATAGCAATCAGCCCCAGCATTTT,CSAIRDSHSNQPQHF
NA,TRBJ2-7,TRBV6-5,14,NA,TGTGCCAGCAGTTATTTTGAGACTTCCTACGAGCAGTACTTC,CASSYFETSYEQYF
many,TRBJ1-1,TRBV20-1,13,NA,TGCAGTGCTAGTAACACCGGGACCGGTGAAGCTTTCTTT,CSASNTGTGEAFF
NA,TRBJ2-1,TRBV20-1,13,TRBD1,TGCAGTGTGGGACAGGGGATCTACAATGAGCAGTTCTTC,CSVGQGIYNEQFF
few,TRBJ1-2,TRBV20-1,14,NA,TGCAGTGCTAGGAGCGACAGTGCACCCTATGGCTACACCTTC,CSARSDSAPYGYTF
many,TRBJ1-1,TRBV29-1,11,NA,TGCAGCGTTGGAGGGATGGTTGAAGCTTTCTTT,CSVGGMVEAFF
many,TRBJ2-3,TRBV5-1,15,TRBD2,TGCGCCAGCAGCTTGGGGGTGGCGGGAGCAGATACGCAGTATTTT,CASSLGVAGADTQYF
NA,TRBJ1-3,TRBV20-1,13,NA,TGCAGTGCTTTCCCGGACTCTGGAAACACCATATATTTT,CSAFPDSGNTIYF
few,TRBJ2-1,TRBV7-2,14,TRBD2,TGTGCCAGCGAACGGACTAGCGTATACAATGAGCAGTTCTTC,CASERTSVYNEQFF
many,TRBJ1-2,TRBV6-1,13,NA,TGTGCCTCCCGGAGAGGGAAGAAGAGTGGCTACACCTTC,CASRRGKKSGYTF
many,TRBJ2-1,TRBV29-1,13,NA,TGCAGCGTTGAAGATGGGAGGCGGAATGAGCAGTTCTTC,CSVEDGRRNEQFF
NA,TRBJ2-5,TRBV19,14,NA,TGTGCCAGTAGTACCATTGGGGGACAAGAGACCCAGTACTTC,CASSTIGGQETQYF
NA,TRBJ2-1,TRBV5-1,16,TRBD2,TGCGCCAGCAGCTTCAGCTCCACTAGCGGCCCCCCGGGGCAGTTCTTC,CASSFSSTSGPPGQFF
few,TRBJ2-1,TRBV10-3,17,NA,TGTGCCATCAGTGAGGACAGAATTCTTAGCTCCTACAATGAGCAGTTCTTC,CAISEDRILSSYNEQFF
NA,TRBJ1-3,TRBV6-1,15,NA,TGTGCCGGACCTTCTAGTCGGGTCTCTGGAAACACCATATATTTT,CAGPSSRVSGNTIYF